This passage covers 27 T cell receptor beta chains from one sample sequenced in a study of blood T cells in healthy people across ages. Through a sample-barcoded 5' primer and a J-beta primer mix, a second PCR was run for roughly 6 to 12 cycles. From the 5' RACE reads, TCRdb called clonotypes with MiXCR, one entry per CDR3 protein. In the table there are 750,000 to 950,000 distinct CDR3 sequences, more than 25% of which are singletons. The same sample was also used in a study of T cells of mothers and their children.

Sample: blood. The receptors stem from a boy aged 5-17 years in good health.

The chain has TRBV29-1 and TRBJ2-3, with D maybe TRBD2 (6 bases). This CDR3 has 15 amino acids. Germline V gene sequence: CDR1 SQVTM, CDR2 ANQGSEA. Trimming removed 8 bases at V and 2 bases at J, with 20 bases between. CDR3 DNA sequence: TGCAGCTCCTACGGAGGGCACCAACTCACAGATACGCAGTATTTT. Amino acids: CSSYGGHQLTDTQYF.

This clonotype has ten or more counts. This chain links TRBV4-1 with TRBJ2-5, with D perhaps matching TRBD2 (7 bases). The germline CDR1 and CDR2 sequences are MGHRA and YSYEKL. V was pared by 0 bases and J by 5 bases, with 10 bases between. This CDR3 has 14 amino acids. The CDR3 nucleotides read TGCGCCAGCAGCCAAGAGGGGGGGCAGGAGACCCAGTACTTC. This encodes CASSQEGGQETQYF.

In its sample, this clonotype was seen a few times. The chain employs TRBV29-1 and TRBJ2-5; 8 nucleotides agree with TRBD2. The CDR3 runs 12 residues. Per germline, CDR1 SQVTM and CDR2 ANQGSEA. CDR3 sequence reads: CRITRDGRAQYF. For the CDR3, the DNA is TGCAGGATTACCCGAGACGGGAGGGCCCAGTACTTC.

The rearrangement joins TRBV9 to TRBJ1-1; a weak D match, TRBD1 (6 bases). V lost 0 bases and J lost 4, with 19 bases in between. CDR1 and CDR2 from the germline V gene are SGDLS and YYNGEE. The CDR3 loop spans 17 amino acids. This CDR3 is CASSVGPHLRGPTEAFF. The CDR3 region has the DNA TGTGCCAGCAGCGTAGGACCCCACCTGCGGGGGCCCACTGAAGCTTTCTTT.

The chain recombines TRBV5-1 with TRBJ2-5, with D unresolved. The CDR3 is 13 amino acids. Trimming left V 1 base short and J 3 bases short, with 7 bases between. The germline gives CDR1 SGHRS, CDR2 YFSETQ. DNA of the CDR3: TGCGCCAGCAGCTTGAACACCAAAGAGACCCAGTACTTC. It codes for CASSLNTKETQYF.

This clonotype was seen only a few times. The CDR3 DNA follows: TGTGCCAGCAGCCATGTTTCTGGGGCCAACGTCCTGACTTTC. Residues: CASSHVSGANVLTF. The chain is built from TRBV3-1 and TRBJ2-6; D not certain. Trimming cost V 3 bases and J 1 base, with 4 bases left between them. The germline gives CDR1 LGHDT, CDR2 YNNKEL (reference sequence). The CDR3 totals 14 residues. Filled out from reference TRBV3-1 and TRBJ2-6, the complete variable domain reads DTAVSQTPKYLVTQMGNDKSIKCEQNLGHDTMYWYKQDSKKFLKIMFSYNNKELIINETVPNRFSPKSPDKAHLNLHINSLELGDSAVYFCASSHVSGANVLTFGAGSRLTVL.

V usage is TRBV6-5 and J usage is TRBJ1-4; D is ambiguous. Deletions cut 6 bases from V and 0 bases from J, with 11 bases between. CDR3 size: 15 residues. Germline V gives CDR1 MNHEY, CDR2 SVGAGI. The CDR3 sequence is CASRPRLATNEKLFF. DNA of the CDR3: TGTGCCAGCAGACCCAGACTTGCAACTAATGAAAAACTGTTTTTT.

The chain has TRBV12-3 or TRBV12-4 and TRBJ1-4; possibly TRBD1 for D (6 bases). The CDR3 has 15 amino acids. Trimming cost V 3 bases and J 3 bases, with 11 bases left between them. The chain's CDR3 is CASSFQDRPNEKLFF. The CDR3 DNA reads TGTGCCAGCAGTTTTCAGGACAGACCTAATGAAAAACTGTTTTTT.

The chain links TRBV7-3 to TRBJ2-1; D is perhaps TRBD2 (5 bases). The CDR3 has 15 residues. From germline, CDR1 is SGHTA and CDR2 FQGTGA. The V and J ends lost 5 bases and 3 bases respectively, with 14 bases between them. CDR3 coding DNA: TGTGCCAGCAGCCCGGACTCCTTACTCTACAATGAGCAGTTCTTC. This gives the protein CASSPDSLLYNEQFF.

The chain has TRBV2 and TRBJ2-7; 7 nucleotides line up with TRBD1. J gave up 2 bases and V 3 bases, and 4 bases lay outside the gene matches. Germline V CDR1 and CDR2: SNHLY, FYNNEI. The CDR3 runs 14 residues. Written as DNA, the CDR3 is TGTGCCAGCAGTGAGGGGACAGCGACCTACGAGCAGTACTTC. It yields the protein CASSEGTATYEQYF.

The rearrangement joins TRBV4-1 to TRBJ2-2; 7 nucleotides match TRBD1. The ends lost 3 bases at V and 3 bases at J; junction bases unmatched: 13. The CDR3 spans 18 residues. Germline CDR1 is MGHRA and CDR2 is YSYEKL. In DNA form, the CDR3 reads TGCGCCAGCAGCCACCAGGGACAGCCCGGTAAATACACCGGGGAGCTGTTTTTT. This codes for CASSHQGQPGKYTGELFF.

The chain has TRBV20-1 and TRBJ2-1, with a weak D call TRBD1 (7 bases). This CDR3 is 14 amino acids long. The V end lost 0 bases, the J end lost 4 bases, and 10 bases lay between the germline ends. The germline V gene encodes CDR1 DFQATT and CDR2 SNEGSKA (reference sequence). The CDR3 spells CSARDPGGYNEQFF. The CDR3 bases are TGCAGTGCTAGAGATCCAGGGGGGTACAATGAGCAGTTCTTC.

The table lists this clonotype with a few counts. The chain joins TRBV24-1 to TRBJ2-3, with TRBD1 as a possible D gene (7 bases). The ends were cut back, 3 bases at V and 7 bases at J, with 19 bases in the middle. There are 16 residues in the CDR3. CDR1 and CDR2 (germline): KGHDR, SFDVKD. The CDR3 DNA sequence: TGTGCCACCAGTGATGACCTAGCAGGGGGGCATAATACGCAGTATTTT. This translates into CATSDDLAGGHNTQYF.

This chain joins TRBV9 and TRBJ1-2, with D possibly TRBD1 on 6 matching bases. V dropped 4 bases and J dropped 1 base, with 14 bases sitting between them. The CDR3 extends over 15 amino acids. The germline gives CDR1 SGDLS, CDR2 YYNGEE. Written as DNA, the CDR3 is TGTGCCAGCAGCCCCCACCGGACAGATAACTATGGCTACACCTTC. Its translation: CASSPHRTDNYGYTF. Full variable domain (rest looked up from reference TRBV9 and TRBJ1-2): DSGVTQTPKHLITATGQRVTLRCSPRSGDLSVYWYQQSLDQGLQFLIQYYNGEERAKGNILERFSAQQFPDLHSELNLSSLELGDSALYFCASSPHRTDNYGYTFGSGTRLTVV.

The chain carries TRBV4-1 and TRBJ1-4; tentatively, D is TRBD1 (6 bases). The CDR3 has 14 amino acids. CDR1 and CDR2 from the germline V gene are MGHRA and YSYEKL. The ends were cut back, 7 bases at V and 4 bases at J, with 13 bases in the middle. The CDR3 coding sequence is TGCGCCAGCAACCTGGGGGCAGATAATGAAAAACTGTTTTTT. Protein sequence: CASNLGADNEKLFF.

The rearrangement links TRBV2 to TRBJ2-3; D tentatively reads TRBD1 or TRBD2 (5 bases each). V was pared by 7 bases and J by 1 base, with 12 bases between. CDR1 is SNHLY and CDR2 is FYNNEI in the germline V gene. The length of the CDR3 is 14 residues. Here the CDR3 DNA reads TGTGCCAGCATGGGGGAACAGGGCACAGATACGCAGTATTTT. Translation gives CASMGEQGTDTQYF. Filled out from reference TRBV2 and TRBJ2-3, the complete variable domain reads EPEVTQTPSHQVTQMGQEVILRCVPISNHLYFYWYRQILGQKVEFLVSFYNNEISEKSEIFDDQFSVERPDGSNFTLKIRSTKLEDSAMYFCASMGEQGTDTQYFGPGTRLTVL.

The chain uses TRBV9 and TRBJ1-1; 9 bases are shared with TRBD1. The trim removed 2 bases at V and 4 bases at J, leaving 6 bases unmatched. In germline, CDR1 is SGDLS, CDR2 YYNGEE. CDR3 size: 15 residues. The CDR3 reads CASSVTGGRVTEAFF. The CDR3 DNA follows: TGTGCCAGCAGCGTTACAGGGGGCAGGGTCACTGAAGCTTTCTTT.

This rearrangement joins TRBV28 to TRBJ2-5; 7 nucleotides align to TRBD1. V was clipped by 6 bases and J by 5 bases; unmatched bases: 12. Germline loops: CDR1 MDHEN, CDR2 SYDVKM. The CDR3 consists of 15 residues. The chain's CDR3 is CASSRGSGGWETQYF. The CDR3 DNA reads TGTGCCAGCAGCCGCGGTTCAGGGGGTTGGGAGACCCAGTACTTC.

The V gene is TRBV4-2, the J gene TRBJ2-5; 10 positions agree with TRBD2. TRBJ2-7 matches the DNA end more closely, so the J call is doubtful. Germline V gene data show CDR1 as LGHNA and CDR2 as YNFKEQ. This CDR3 is built from 15 residues. In DNA, the CDR3 is TGTGCCAGCAGCCACGGGACTAGCGATTCCTACGAGCAGTACTTC. The encoded protein is CASSHGTSDSYEQYF.

The table lists this clonotype with a few counts. For the CDR3, the DNA is TGTGCCAGCAGCGGATCGTCACAGGGGGGGGCTGAAGCTTTCTTT. This codes for CASSGSSQGGAEAFF. J is TRBJ1-1 and V is TRBV9; 8 positions agree with TRBD1. The V gene's germline CDR1 is SGDLS and CDR2 YYNGEE. The V and J ends lost 3 bases and 6 bases, in that order; junction bases with no gene match: 10. The CDR3 is made up of 15 amino acids.

The chain couples TRBV2 to TRBJ2-5, with D possibly being TRBD2 (5 bases). With 4 bases removed from V and 3 bases from J, the gap between germline ends came to 6 bases. Germline-derived CDR1 and CDR2 are SNHLY and FYNNEI. This CDR3 has 12 amino acids. CDR3: CASSVREETQYF. CDR3 coding DNA: TGTGCCAGCAGTGTGAGGGAAGAGACCCAGTACTTC.

The rearrangement links TRBV19 to TRBJ1-5; D unresolved. The V end was cut by 4 bases, the J end by 0 bases, with 10 bases between. Germline V gives CDR1 LNHDA, CDR2 SQIVND (reference sequence). The CDR3 is 15 residues long. CDR3 loop: CASSRGEGSNQPQHF. The DNA of the CDR3 is TGTGCCAGTAGTAGGGGAGAGGGTAGCAATCAGCCCCAGCATTTT.

There are a few counts of this clonotype. The J gene is TRBJ1-5, the V gene TRBV7-6, with 10 bases that match TRBD1. V lost 4 bases to trimming and J lost 7 bases; unmatched junction nucleotides: 4. The CDR3 contains 14 residues. The germline gives CDR1 SGHVS, CDR2 FNYEAQ. The CDR3 loop reads CASSSWTGGQPQHF. CDR3 nucleotide sequence: TGTGCCAGCAGCTCCTGGACAGGGGGACAGCCCCAGCATTTT.

CDR3 sequence reads: CASSPRVANTEAFF. CDR3 DNA sequence: TGTGCCAGCTCACCCAGGGTGGCGAACACTGAAGCTTTCTTT. The chain employs TRBV18 and TRBJ1-1; tentative D call: TRBD1 (5 bases). With 3 bases removed from V and 1 base from J, the gap between germline ends came to 9 bases. The germline CDR1 and CDR2 sequences are KGHSH and LQKENI. The CDR3 consists of 14 residues.

This chain links TRBV11-3 with TRBJ2-1; D possibly uses TRBD1 or TRBD2 (5 bases each). The germline gives CDR1 SGHNT, CDR2 YENEEA. The CDR3 loop spans 15 amino acids. The V end lost 2 bases, the J end lost 4 bases, and 12 bases lay between the germline ends. The CDR3 spells CASSLNGAGYNEQFF. In DNA, the CDR3 is TGTGCCAGCAGCTTAAACGGGGCAGGGTACAATGAGCAGTTCTTC.

The chain carries TRBV9 and TRBJ2-3, with D possibly being TRBD2 (6 bases). The CDR3 spans 15 residues. Between the trimmed V and J ends, which lost 0 bases and 1 base, there was a span of 9 bases. Germline V gene sequence: CDR1 SGDLS, CDR2 YYNGEE. The CDR3 bases are TGTGCCAGCAGCGTAGGACTAGAGGGCACAGATACGCAGTATTTT. Translating gives CASSVGLEGTDTQYF.

V and J are TRBV20-1 and TRBJ1-2, with a weak D call TRBD1 (5 bases). The germline V and J ends were trimmed by 7 bases and 8 bases, with 32 bases remaining between them. Germline V gives CDR1 DFQATT, CDR2 SNEGSKA (reference sequence). The CDR3 consists of 17 residues. The CDR3 spells CSVLVGTAQSFSGGYTF. The CDR3 DNA reads TGCAGTGTCCTGGTTGGGACCGCACAGTCCTTCTCGGGGGGCTACACCTTC.